Each of the 5 T cell receptor beta chains below was sequenced from the same sample in a study of blood T cells in healthy people across ages. The second PCR ran about 6 to 12 cycles with a sample-barcoded 5' primer and J-beta primers. TCRdb re-called the 5' RACE reads with MiXCR, one entry per CDR3 protein. The sample records more than 1,400,000 distinct CDR3 sequences, roughly 40% being singletons. The specimen sequenced was blood. The receptors derive from a woman younger than 30 in good health.

The chain combines TRBV6-5 with TRBJ2-1, with a weak D call TRBD2 (6 bases). The germline gives CDR1 MNHEY, CDR2 SVGAGI. V lost 0 bases and J lost 7, with 22 bases in between. CDR3 length: 18 residues. The CDR3 DNA sequence: TGTGCCAGCAGTTACTCCCCCTGGGATGGCGGGAAGGGGAATGAGCAGTTCTTC. This codes for CASSYSPWDGGKGNEQFF.

The chain combines TRBV5-4 with TRBJ2-7; either TRBD1 or TRBD2 may supply D (5 bases each). V lost 5 bases to trimming and J lost 0 bases, with 24 bases between them. CDR1 and CDR2 from the germline V gene are SGHNT and YYREEE (reference sequence). CDR3 length: 18 amino acids. CDR3 region: CASSTIRGATFSSYEQYF. The CDR3 nucleotides read TGTGCCAGCAGTACTATTCGGGGCGCCACTTTTAGCTCCTACGAGCAGTACTTC.

Of note for this clonotype: A much bigger clone sits one base away, suggesting this may be a read error. The rearrangement joins TRBV27 to TRBJ2-5; 8 bases align to TRBD2. The ends lost 3 bases at V and 11 bases at J; junction bases unmatched: 11. Germline-derived CDR1 and CDR2 are MNHEY and SMNVEV (reference sequence). CDR3 length: 14 residues. CDR3: CASSFREGPNEQYF. CDR3 sequence (DNA): TGTGCCAGCAGTTTTCGGGAGGGCCCCAATGAGCAGTACTTC.

This chain joins TRBV27 and TRBJ2-3, with 7 nucleotides matching TRBD2. J gave up 0 bases and V 0 bases, and 3 bases lay outside the gene matches. There are 16 residues in the CDR3. The germline V gene encodes CDR1 MNHEY and CDR2 SMNVEV (reference sequence). In DNA form, the CDR3 reads TGTGCCAGCAGTTTATCCCTAGCGGCAAGCACAGATACGCAGTATTTT. This codes for CASSLSLAASTDTQYF.

There are a few counts of this clonotype. The chain employs TRBV4-1 and TRBJ2-7; 14 bases are shared with TRBD2. This CDR3 region has 18 residues. The J segment lost 1 base and the V segment lost 1 base, leaving 6 bases of the junction unmatched. The germline gives CDR1 MGHRA, CDR2 YSYEKL. The CDR3 nucleotides read TGCGCCAGCAGCCAAGTAGGGACTAGCGGGAGTTGGTCCTACGAGCAGTACTTC. This gives the protein CASSQVGTSGSWSYEQYF.